This TCR beta chain was obtained from a study of blood T cell repertoires in COVID-19. Trimming removed 4 bases at V and 2 bases at J, with 11 bases between. Germline values: CDR1 MGHRA, CDR2 YSYEKL. This CDR3 has 14 amino acids. This clone occurred once. Sequencing was performed with immunoSEQ multiplex PCR; in TCRdb, only in-frame clones are kept and a portion is missing. The sample records approximately 220,000 clones, about 83% being singletons. This rearrangement joins TRBV4-1 to TRBJ1-2; D is uncertain. The receptor comes from a woman between 50 and 59 years old who had been exposed to COVID-19. The specimen sequenced was PBMCs or T cells enriched from blood (not recorded which). CDR3 bases: TGCGCCAGCAGCCTAACGACAACGAACTATGGCTACACCTTC. Translating gives CASSLTTTNYGYTF.